This T cell receptor beta chain was recovered during a study of shared T cell receptors in the human thymus. Sequenced by immunoSEQ multiplex PCR; TCRdb stores in-frame clones only, minus some. The sample consists of about 380,000 clones, 85% to 95% of them appearing once. Material for sequencing was thymocytes. The receptor was derived from a human donor.

CDR3 DNA: TGTGCCAGCAGTTCTACGCCCAGGGCTAGCGGGGAGACCCAGTACTTC. Its protein is CASSSTPRASGETQYF. The gene calls are TRBV28 and TRBJ2-5; 8 nucleotides agree with TRBD2. CDR3 size: 16 residues. In germline, CDR1 is MDHEN, CDR2 SYDVKM. Losses at the gene ends were 4 bases for V and 5 bases for J; bases not matched to a gene: 12.